This TCR beta chain is from a study of cytomegalovirus exposure and HLA in healthy donors. CDR3 length: 14 residues. Trimming at V came to 4 bases and at J to 9 bases, leaving 7 bases not matched to a gene. Germline CDR1 and CDR2: MGHRA and YSYEKL. Only one count was recorded for this clone. The PCR ran on 60 Vbeta and 13 Jbeta primers. Sequencing used immunoSEQ multiplex PCR; TCRdb keeps in-frame clones, though not all of them. Found here are about 110,000 clones, approximately 78% of them singletons; the top ten hold around 23%. The chain is built from TRBV4-1 and TRBJ2-1, with 9 positions matching TRBD2. This receptor was taken from a young man in good health and CMV-seropositive. Sequenced sample: PBMCs. In nucleotides, the CDR3 is TGCGCCAGCAGCCGGGCGGGGGGGCTTAGTGAGCAGTTCTTC. Encoded protein: CASSRAGGLSEQFF.